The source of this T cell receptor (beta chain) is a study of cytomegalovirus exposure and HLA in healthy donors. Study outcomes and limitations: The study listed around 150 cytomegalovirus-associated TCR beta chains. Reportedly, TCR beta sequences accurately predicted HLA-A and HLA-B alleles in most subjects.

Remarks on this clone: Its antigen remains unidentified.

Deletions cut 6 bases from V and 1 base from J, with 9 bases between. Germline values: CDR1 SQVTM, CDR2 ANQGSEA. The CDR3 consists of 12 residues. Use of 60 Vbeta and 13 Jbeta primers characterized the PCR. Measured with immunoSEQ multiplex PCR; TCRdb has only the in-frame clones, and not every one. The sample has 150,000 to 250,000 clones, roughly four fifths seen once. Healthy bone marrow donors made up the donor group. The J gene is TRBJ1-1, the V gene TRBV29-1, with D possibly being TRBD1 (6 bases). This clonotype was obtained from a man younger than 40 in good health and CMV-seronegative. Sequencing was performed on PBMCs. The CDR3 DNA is TGCAGCGTCCTCAGGGGGAACACTGAAGCTTTCTTT. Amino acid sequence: CSVLRGNTEAFF.